These 18 T cell receptor beta chains originate from one sample sequenced in a study of human CD8 memory T cell subsets. TCR beta was sequenced from UMI-tagged 5' RACE libraries. TCRdb re-called the 5' RACE reads and gives one entry per CDR3 protein, without DNA. The sample has under 13,000 distinct CDR3 sequences, and its top ten clones hold 15% to 19%. The source material was CD8+ T cells from PBMCs. The receptors come from a human donor in good health.

V is TRBV25-1 and J is TRBJ1-1. Germline values: CDR1 MGHDK, CDR2 SYGVNS. The CDR3 runs to 13 residues. The chain's CDR3 is CASMVGWDTEAFF.

Measured by frequency, this clonotype is medium-sized. The genes are TRBV27 and TRBJ2-7; the TRBD2 assignment by TCRdb is unverifiable without DNA. This CDR3 is 14 amino acids long. The V gene's germline CDR1 is MNHEY and CDR2 SMNVEV (reference sequence). The CDR3 is CASSPSAGSHEQYF.

This chain uses TRBV5-1 with TRBJ2-7; there is no DNA to check the TCRdb D call of TRBD1. Germline V gives CDR1 SGHRS, CDR2 YFSETQ. The length of the CDR3 is 13 residues. CDR3: CASSMGQGYEQYF.

V usage is TRBV10-2 and J usage is TRBJ1-2; without DNA, the TCRdb call of TRBD1 cannot be checked. This CDR3 region has 12 residues. In germline, CDR1 is WSHSY, CDR2 SAAADI. The CDR3: CASGKQGFGYTF.

This chain joins TRBV5-8 and TRBJ2-1; with no DNA, the TCRdb D assignment of TRBD1 cannot be verified. Germline V lookup: CDR1 SGHTS, CDR2 YDEGEE. This CDR3 has 15 amino acids. The CDR3 protein is CASSYRDTAYNEQFF.

This clonotype is deemed medium-sized by its frequency. The rearrangement joins TRBV7-3 to TRBJ1-1. The CDR3 extends over 13 amino acids. Germline lookup yields CDR1 SGHTA and CDR2 FQGTGA. CDR3 loop: CASSYRPNTEAFF.

CDR3: CASTTGGFLYEQYF. The chain uses TRBV6-2 or TRBV6-3 and TRBJ2-7; TCRdb gives TRBD1 as the D gene, but with no DNA this cannot be confirmed. Germline V lookup: CDR1 MNHEY, CDR2 SVGEGT. The CDR3 is made up of 14 amino acids.

This chain joins TRBV18 and TRBJ2-7; there is no DNA to check the TCRdb D call of TRBD2. The CDR3 is 17 residues long. From germline, CDR1 is KGHSH and CDR2 LQKENI. The CDR3 is CASSPPGTSGSTYEQYF.

The chain has TRBV7-2 and TRBJ1-2. Germline loops: CDR1 SGHTA, CDR2 FQGNSA. The CDR3 runs 13 residues. The CDR3 spells CASSFGTVYGYTF.

The rearrangement joins TRBV27 to TRBJ2-7; with no DNA, the TCRdb D assignment of TRBD2 cannot be verified. The CDR3 is 14 amino acids. Germline CDR1 is MNHEY and CDR2 is SMNVEV (reference sequence). The CDR3 reads CASLSGLAGHEQYF.

This clonotype registers medium-sized by frequency. V is TRBV9 and J is TRBJ2-2. Germline CDR1 and CDR2: SGDLS and YYNGEE. The CDR3 is 14 amino acids. This CDR3 is CASTDGANTGELFF.

This chain connects TRBV6-2 or TRBV6-3 to TRBJ2-1; TCRdb lists TRBD2, though no DNA is available to test this call. Looked up from germline, CDR1 is MNHEY and CDR2 is SVGEGT. The CDR3 consists of 15 residues. CDR3 protein: CASNKPGLAGNEQFF.

The chain is built from TRBV14 and TRBJ2-7. Looked up from germline, CDR1 is SGHDN and CDR2 is FVKESK. This CDR3 contains 15 residues. CDR3 protein: CASSQDEALPYEQYF.

The rearrangement links TRBV28 to TRBJ2-1. The germline CDR1 and CDR2 sequences are MDHEN and SYDVKM. The CDR3 contains 15 residues. The CDR3 protein is CASSFQVSPYNEQFF.

This chain joins TRBV5-6 and TRBJ2-7; TCRdb reports TRBD1, a call that lacks DNA to check it against. This CDR3 contains 14 residues. Germline CDR1 is SGHDT and CDR2 is YYEEEE. The CDR3 sequence is CASSFGTGVSEQYF.

The chain links TRBV11-2 to TRBJ2-3. The germline gives CDR1 SGHAT, CDR2 FQNNGV. The CDR3 sequence is 13 residues long. The chain's CDR3 is CASSLGTPDTQYF.

The chain uses TRBV5-4 and TRBJ2-5; as DNA is missing, the TRBD2 call by TCRdb cannot be tested. CDR1 is SGHNT and CDR2 is YYREEE in the germline V gene (reference sequence). The CDR3 totals 15 residues. The CDR3 spells CASSLQGGGGETQYF.

This chain uses TRBV11-2 with TRBJ1-5. Germline V gene data show CDR1 as SGHAT and CDR2 as FQNNGV. There are 15 residues in the CDR3. CDR3 amino acids: CASSLEALGNQPQHF.